This TCR beta chain was identified in a study of vaccination effects on CD4 cells after COVID-19. Libraries were prepared by immunoSEQ multiplex PCR; TCRdb keeps only in-frame clonotypes and omits some of them. The sample shows roughly 43,000 clones, around 70% of them seen only once. Antigen-specific CD4+ T cells expanded by the ViraFEST assay with viral peptide pools were then sequenced. The culture ran for approximately nine days before CD4+ T cells were isolated. Participants each got two BNT162b2 or mRNA-1273 vaccine doses. Researchers reported culturing over 1.5 million PBMC in each well, adding approximately 9.4 IU/ml IL-2 and about 9.5 ug/ml peptides. The authors exchanged half the medium for IL-2 medium on days 3 and 7. General observations from the study: After vaccination, at late timepoints, clones induced by infection and by vaccine contracted markedly.

Of note for this clone: Its antigen is still unknown.

The V gene's germline CDR1 is SGHRS and CDR2 YFSETQ. V gave up 6 bases and J gave up 8 bases, with 20 bases separating them. This CDR3 contains 15 residues. The clonotype originates from a human donor who received a COVID-19 vaccine. This specimen was CD4+ T cells from PBMCs cultured with HCoV-OC43 spike peptides, taken after COVID-19 vaccination. Subset noted: HCoV-OC43 spike overlapping peptide pool stimulation. J is TRBJ1-4 and V is TRBV5-1; a weak D match, TRBD1 (6 bases). In nucleotides, the CDR3 is TGCGCCAGCACCCCCGAGCCGGGAGGGGGAGAAAAACTGTTTTTT. This gives the protein CASTPEPGGGEKLFF. The full variable domain, completed using reference TRBV5-1 and TRBJ1-4, is KAGVTQTPRYLIKTRGQQVTLSCSPISGHRSVSWYQQTPGQGLQFLFEYFSETQRNKGNFPGRFSGRQFSNSRSEMNVSTLELGDSALYLCASTPEPGGGEKLFFGSGTQLSVL.